This paragraph covers one T cell receptor beta chain sequence. As yet, its antigen is unknown. This sample was included in a study of a mutant IDH1 vaccine in newly diagnosed glioma. Time point specified: week 11, during vaccination. Doses of 300 ug of mutant IDH1 20-mer peptide were given with topical imiquimod. Produced via immunoSEQ multiplex PCR; TCRdb's table is partial and in-frame only. This repertoire shows 25,000 to 40,000 clones, 78% found once; its top ten account for over 20%. The CDR3 totals 16 residues. V lost 2 bases and J lost 0, with 8 bases in between. Germline CDR1 is LNHDA and CDR2 is SQIVND (reference sequence).

The receptor was derived from a young man with glioma. Sequencing was performed on PBMCs, taken from a glioma patient whose treatment included an IDH1 peptide vaccine. The V and J genes are TRBV19 and TRBJ1-6; D is perhaps TRBD1 (5 bases). CDR3 nucleotides: TGTGCCAGTAGTATACGAGGGGACTCCTATAATTCACCCCTCCACTTT. Residues: CASSIRGDSYNSPLHF.